This T cell receptor beta chain is drawn from a study of lymphopenia after photon versus proton radiotherapy. Study-level points and caveats: Relative stability marked proton patients; photon patients lost diversity and naive cells. Oligoclonal CD8+ Temra expansion after nadir drove photon patients' diversity drop.

Assay: immunoSEQ multiplex PCR; the TCRdb copy retains only in-frame clones and omits some. The table shows some 30,000 clones, with roughly 90% occurring only once. The CDR3 has 13 amino acids. Germline V gene sequence: CDR1 SSHAT, CDR2 FNYEAQ (reference sequence). With 1 base removed from V and 2 bases from J, the gap between germline ends came to 5 bases. This clone was found once. The target antigen is unknown. The chain uses TRBV7-7 and TRBJ2-5; no reliable D call. The TCR comes from a woman aged 45-60 years with pancreatic cancer. The sequencing here drew on peripheral blood, taken from a patient treated with photon-based radiotherapy. The CDR3, as DNA: TGTGCCAGCAGCTTAGAAGGGCAAGAGACCCAGTACTTC. This encodes CASSLEGQETQYF.